Below, 16 T cell receptor beta chains from the same sample are listed, as sequenced in a study of CD8 T cells in Susac syndrome. Reverse transcription of roughly 0.5 to 1 ug RNA was performed with random hexamers. Each CDR3 protein is one row after TCRdb ran MiXCR on the immunoSEQ multiplex PCR reads. The sample carries 100,000 to 150,000 distinct CDR3 sequences, over 80% recorded once. Sequenced material: CD8+ T cells from PBMCs. These receptors came from a human donor with multiple sclerosis.

The chain recombines TRBV4-1 with TRBJ1-2, with D unresolved. Trimming shortened V by 0 bases and J by 5 bases, and 10 bases separated the two germline ends. Germline loops: CDR1 MGHRA, CDR2 YSYEKL. The CDR3 is made up of 14 amino acids. This CDR3 reads CASSQEMEEYGYTF. CDR3 nucleotides: TGCGCCAGCAGCCAAGAAATGGAAGAGTATGGCTACACCTTC.

The sample holds one count of this clonotype. The chain couples TRBV30 to TRBJ1-2; no firm D call. The CDR3 spans 12 residues. From germline, CDR1 is GTSNPN and CDR2 SVGIG (reference sequence). V was trimmed by 3 bases and J by 4 bases, leaving 9 bases between them. In nucleotides, the CDR3 is TGTGCCTGGAGGCCGGAAGGCTATGGCTACACCTTC. It specifies CAWRPEGYGYTF.

This clonotype came up once. The chain is built from TRBV7-2 and TRBJ2-1; 7 bases line up with TRBD2. V shed 5 bases and J 7 bases; nucleotides not matched to a gene: 8. CDR3 length equals 14 residues. Germline assignment: CDR1 SGHTA and CDR2 FQGNSA. The CDR3 coding sequence is TGTGCCAGCAGCCCAGGACTAGGGTGGAATGAGCAGTTCTTC. This codes for CASSPGLGWNEQFF.

The chain recombines TRBV24-1 with TRBJ1-4; D is unclear. V was clipped by 0 bases and J by 6 bases, with 1 base between them. The CDR3 length is 12 residues. Looked up from germline, CDR1 is KGHDR and CDR2 is SFDVKD. CDR3 loop: CATSDLDEKLFF. The CDR3 DNA reads as TGTGCCACCAGTGATTTGGATGAAAAACTGTTTTTT.

This chain connects TRBV10-3 to TRBJ2-1; no definite D call. V lost 6 bases to trimming and J lost 0 bases, with 15 bases between them. The CDR3 covers 16 residues. Germline V CDR1 and CDR2: ENHRY, SYGVKD. This CDR3 reads CAISNTGQSSYNEQFF. The CDR3 bases are TGTGCCATCAGCAATACCGGGCAGAGCTCCTACAATGAGCAGTTCTTC.

The rearrangement links TRBV7-9 to TRBJ1-2, with D maybe TRBD1 (5 bases). Trimming removed 5 bases at V and 2 bases at J, with 15 bases between. This CDR3 is 15 amino acids long. Per germline, CDR1 SEHNR and CDR2 FQNEAQ (reference sequence). The CDR3 reads CASSRQGNLNYGYTF. DNA of the CDR3: TGTGCCAGCAGCCGTCAGGGAAACCTGAACTATGGCTACACCTTC.

The chain carries TRBV6-1 and TRBJ2-7; TRBD1 matches 9 bases. The junction had 1 base not matched to a gene; V was cut back by 6 bases and J by 4 bases. The CDR3 extends over 12 amino acids. Germline lookup yields CDR1 MNHNS and CDR2 SASEGT. CDR3 residues: CASRTGGYEQYF. CDR3 nucleotide sequence: TGTGCCAGCAGGACAGGGGGTTACGAGCAGTACTTC.

The rearrangement links TRBV12-3 or TRBV12-4 to TRBJ2-3; 9 bases agree with TRBD2. V dropped 3 bases and J dropped 5; count of bases not matched to a gene: 6. This CDR3 spans 15 amino acids. CDR3: CASSFGGRGGDTQYF. The CDR3 DNA reads TGTGCCAGCAGTTTTGGCGGGAGGGGAGGAGATACGCAGTATTTT.

In this sample, this clonotype turned up once. The chain recombines TRBV7-8 with TRBJ2-2; D assignment may be TRBD1 or TRBD2 (6 bases each). The CDR3 loop spans 17 amino acids. V lost 5 bases to trimming and J lost 4 bases, with 20 bases between them. Germline loops: CDR1 SGHVS, CDR2 FQNEAQ. The CDR3 bases are TGTGCCAGCAGCCTAGGGCTAAAGGGGGGCTTCACCGGGGAGCTGTTTTTT. This sequence encodes CASSLGLKGGFTGELFF.

The chain uses TRBV30 and TRBJ2-1; 9 bases line up with TRBD2. The germline V gene has CDR1 GTSNPN and CDR2 SVGIG (reference sequence). Losses at the gene ends were 0 bases for V and 13 bases for J; bases not matched to a gene: 7. There are 13 residues in the CDR3. The CDR3 DNA is TGTGCCTGGAGTGTAAGTGCTAGCGGGGCACAGTTCTTC. This codes for CAWSVSASGAQFF.

The rearrangement joins TRBV28 to TRBJ1-5; D call uncertain. V shed 2 bases and J shed 5 bases, with 13 bases lying between them. The CDR3 totals 15 residues. The germline V gene has CDR1 MDHEN and CDR2 SYDVKM. The CDR3 spells CASSLGLTDDQPQHF. The CDR3 DNA reads as TGTGCCAGCAGTTTAGGTCTCACAGACGATCAGCCCCAGCATTTT.

V and J are TRBV6-2 or TRBV6-3 and TRBJ2-7; D may be TRBD1 (6 bases). CDR1 is MNHEY and CDR2 is SVGEGT in the germline V gene. V lost 8 bases to trimming and J lost 7 bases, with 9 bases between them. CDR3 length equals 10 residues. CDR3 in amino acids: CASGTFEQYV. The CDR3 DNA sequence: TGTGCCAGCGGGACATTTGAGCAGTACGTC.

This rearrangement joins TRBV6-2 or TRBV6-3 to TRBJ2-5; 7 nucleotides align to TRBD1. Germline loops: CDR1 MNHEY, CDR2 SVGEGT. This CDR3 region has 14 residues. J was trimmed by 2 bases and V by 1 base; bases with no gene match: 1. CDR3 sequence (DNA): TGTGCCAGCAGTTACTTGACAGGGCAAGAGACCCAGTACTTC. This sequence encodes CASSYLTGQETQYF.

V usage is TRBV27 and J usage is TRBJ1-1; D unresolved. The germline V gene has CDR1 MNHEY and CDR2 SMNVEV (reference sequence). This CDR3 is 13 amino acids long. Trimming took 6 bases from V and 2 from J, leaving 10 bases between them. CDR3 DNA sequence: TGTGCCAGCAGGGTAGGAATTAACACTGAAGCTTTCTTT. This translates into CASRVGINTEAFF.

The chain recombines TRBV19 with TRBJ1-3; D might be TRBD1 (6 bases). The CDR3 has 15 amino acids. V lost 3 bases and J lost 2, with 11 bases in between. Germline V gene data show CDR1 as LNHDA and CDR2 as SQIVND (reference sequence). In DNA form, the CDR3 reads TGTGCCAGTAGTATCTCCGGGACAACTGGAAACACCATATATTTT. Amino acid sequence: CASSISGTTGNTIYF.

This clonotype was observed a few times. The V call is TRBV5-1, the J call TRBJ2-7, with TRBD2 as a possible D gene (6 bases). CDR1 and CDR2 from the germline V gene are SGHRS and YFSETQ. The CDR3 is made up of 14 amino acids. Deletions cut 0 bases from V and 3 bases from J, with 10 bases between. The chain's CDR3 is CASSLGTGLYEQYF. The CDR3 DNA reads as TGCGCCAGCAGCTTGGGGACGGGACTCTACGAGCAGTACTTC.